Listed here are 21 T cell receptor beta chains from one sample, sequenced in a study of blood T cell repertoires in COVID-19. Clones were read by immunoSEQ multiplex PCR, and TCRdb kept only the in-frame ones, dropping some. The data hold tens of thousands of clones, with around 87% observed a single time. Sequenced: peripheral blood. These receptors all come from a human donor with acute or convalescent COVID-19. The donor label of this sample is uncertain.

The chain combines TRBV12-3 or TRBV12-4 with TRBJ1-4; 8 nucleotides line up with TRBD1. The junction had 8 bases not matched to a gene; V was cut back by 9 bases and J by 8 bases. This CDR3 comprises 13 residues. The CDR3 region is CASQGALKEKLFF. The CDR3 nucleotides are TGTGCCAGTCAGGGGGCTCTAAAGGAAAAACTGTTTTTT.

Here the CDR3 reads CASSLAAGLTRGQFF. The CDR3 DNA follows: TGTGCCAGCAGCTTGGCCGCAGGCCTTACAAGGGGGCAGTTCTTC. The rearrangement joins TRBV5-6 to TRBJ2-1; perhaps TRBD1 as D (5 bases). V was cut by 0 bases and J by 12 bases, with 19 bases left in between. This CDR3 spans 15 amino acids. Looked up from germline, CDR1 is SGHDT and CDR2 is YYEEEE.

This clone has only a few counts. DNA for the CDR3: TGTGCCAGCAGTATCCCGGATAATTCACCCCTCCACTTT. Protein sequence: CASSIPDNSPLHF. This chain joins TRBV28 and TRBJ1-6; no clear D. The CDR3 contains 13 residues. CDR1 is MDHEN and CDR2 is SYDVKM in the germline V gene. The V end was cut by 5 bases, the J end by 5 bases, with 7 bases between.

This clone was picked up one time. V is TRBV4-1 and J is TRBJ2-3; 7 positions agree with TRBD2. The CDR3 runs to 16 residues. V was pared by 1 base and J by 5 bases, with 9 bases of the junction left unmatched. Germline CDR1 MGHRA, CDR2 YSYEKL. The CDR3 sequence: CASSQANQRGGDTQYF. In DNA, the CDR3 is TGCGCCAGCAGCCAAGCAAATCAGCGGGGTGGAGATACGCAGTATTTT.

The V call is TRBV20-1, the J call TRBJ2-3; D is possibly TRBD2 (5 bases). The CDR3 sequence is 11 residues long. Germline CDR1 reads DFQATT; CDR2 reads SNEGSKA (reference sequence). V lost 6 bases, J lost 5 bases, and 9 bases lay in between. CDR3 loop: CSAQLEDTQYF. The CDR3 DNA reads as TGCAGTGCCCAACTAGAAGATACGCAGTATTTT.

The DNA for the CDR3 is TGCGCCAGCAGCCCCCTGGCGGGGCGGGGGACCCAGTACTTC. Amino acids: CASSPLAGRGTQYF. The rearrangement joins TRBV5-1 to TRBJ2-5, with D possibly being TRBD2 (6 bases). The CDR3 extends over 14 amino acids. Looked up from germline, CDR1 is SGHRS and CDR2 is YFSETQ. Deletions cut 4 bases from V and 7 bases from J, with 17 bases between.

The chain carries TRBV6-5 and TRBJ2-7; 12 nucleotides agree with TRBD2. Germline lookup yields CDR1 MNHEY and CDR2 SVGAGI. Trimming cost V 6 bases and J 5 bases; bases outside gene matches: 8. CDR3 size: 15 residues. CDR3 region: CASSLTSGSFNEQYF. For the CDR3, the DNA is TGTGCCAGCAGCCTGACTAGCGGGAGTTTCAACGAGCAGTACTTC.

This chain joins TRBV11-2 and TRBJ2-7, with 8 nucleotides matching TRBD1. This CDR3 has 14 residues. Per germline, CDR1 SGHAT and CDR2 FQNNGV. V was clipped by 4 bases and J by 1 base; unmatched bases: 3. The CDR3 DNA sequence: TGTGCCAGCAGCTCTGGACAGGGTTCCTACGAGCAGTACTTC. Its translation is CASSSGQGSYEQYF.

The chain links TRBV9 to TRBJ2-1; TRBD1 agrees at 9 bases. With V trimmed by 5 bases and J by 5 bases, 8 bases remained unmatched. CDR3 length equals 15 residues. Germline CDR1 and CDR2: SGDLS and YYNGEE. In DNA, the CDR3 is TGTGCCAGCAGTTGGGGGACAGGGATCCACAATGAGCAGTTCTTC. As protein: CASSWGTGIHNEQFF.

CDR3 region: CASSRDRGHGNTIYF. The DNA for the CDR3 is TGTGCCAGCAGCCGAGACAGGGGGCATGGAAACACCATATATTTT. The chain carries TRBV5-6 and TRBJ1-3; 10 bases are shared with TRBD1. Looked up from germline, CDR1 is SGHDT and CDR2 is YYEEEE. This CDR3 spans 15 amino acids. Trimming cost V 4 bases and J 3 bases; bases outside gene matches: 4.

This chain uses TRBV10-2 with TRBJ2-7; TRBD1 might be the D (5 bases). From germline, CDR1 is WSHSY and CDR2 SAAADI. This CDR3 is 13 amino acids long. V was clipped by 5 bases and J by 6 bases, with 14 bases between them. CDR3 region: CASSRGSTTEQYF. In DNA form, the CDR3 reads TGCGCCAGCAGTAGGGGCTCTACTACCGAGCAGTACTTC.

CDR3 protein: CASSFGSSGRATAYEQYF. CDR3 bases: TGCGCCAGCAGCTTCGGGTCTAGCGGGAGGGCCACCGCCTACGAGCAGTACTTC. V gene TRBV5-1 combines with J gene TRBJ2-7, with 12 bases matching TRBD2. In germline, CDR1 is SGHRS, CDR2 YFSETQ. The CDR3 totals 18 residues. The V and J ends lost 2 bases and 2 bases, in that order; junction bases with no gene match: 11.

In DNA form, the CDR3 reads TGTGCCAGCAGCCAAGACGAACAGCGGACTGAAGCTTTCTTT. It codes for CASSQDEQRTEAFF. The chain carries TRBV3-1 (or the pseudogene TRBV3-2) and TRBJ1-1; no clear D. Germline CDR1 LGHDT, CDR2 YNNKEL (reference sequence). Trimming cost V 0 bases and J 5 bases, with 10 bases left between them. The CDR3 has 14 residues.

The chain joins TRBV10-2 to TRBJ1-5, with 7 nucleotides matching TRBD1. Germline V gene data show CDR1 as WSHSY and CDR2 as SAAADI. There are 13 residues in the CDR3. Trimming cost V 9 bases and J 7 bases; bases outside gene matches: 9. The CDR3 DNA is TGCGCCAGTCTACAGGGGTCGGGGCAGCCCCAGCATTTT. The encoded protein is CASLQGSGQPQHF.

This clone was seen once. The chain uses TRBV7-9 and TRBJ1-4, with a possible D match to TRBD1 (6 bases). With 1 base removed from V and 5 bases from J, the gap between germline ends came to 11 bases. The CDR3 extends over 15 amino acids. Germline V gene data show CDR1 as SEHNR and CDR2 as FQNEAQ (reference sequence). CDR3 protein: CASSLEGGNNEKLFF. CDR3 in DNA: TGTGCCAGCAGCTTAGAGGGGGGGAACAATGAAAAACTGTTTTTT.

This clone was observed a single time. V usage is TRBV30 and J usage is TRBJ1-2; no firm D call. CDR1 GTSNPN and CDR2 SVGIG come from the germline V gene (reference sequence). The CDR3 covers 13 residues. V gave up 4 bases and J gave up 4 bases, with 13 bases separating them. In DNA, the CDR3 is TGTGCCTGGAACCCCCGGCCAGGCTATGGCTACACCTTC. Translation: CAWNPRPGYGYTF.

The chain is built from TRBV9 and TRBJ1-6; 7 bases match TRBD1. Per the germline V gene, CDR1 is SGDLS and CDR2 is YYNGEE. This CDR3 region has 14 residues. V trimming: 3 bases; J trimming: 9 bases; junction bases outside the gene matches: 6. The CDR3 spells CASSAVRGTSPLHF. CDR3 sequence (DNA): TGTGCCAGCAGCGCTGTCAGGGGGACTTCACCCCTCCACTTT.

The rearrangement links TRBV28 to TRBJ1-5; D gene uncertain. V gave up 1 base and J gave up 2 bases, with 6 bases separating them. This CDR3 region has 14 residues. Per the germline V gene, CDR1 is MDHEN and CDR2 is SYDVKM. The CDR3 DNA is TGTGCCAGCAGTTTATCTCGAGGCAATCAGCCCCAGCATTTT. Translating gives CASSLSRGNQPQHF.

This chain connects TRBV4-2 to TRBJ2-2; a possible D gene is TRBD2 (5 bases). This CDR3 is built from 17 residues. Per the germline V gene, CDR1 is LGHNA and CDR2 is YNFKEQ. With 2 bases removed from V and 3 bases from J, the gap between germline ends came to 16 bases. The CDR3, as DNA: TGTGCCAGCAGCCAACCTACTAGTATTCTTGACACCGGGGAGCTGTTTTTT. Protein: CASSQPTSILDTGELFF.

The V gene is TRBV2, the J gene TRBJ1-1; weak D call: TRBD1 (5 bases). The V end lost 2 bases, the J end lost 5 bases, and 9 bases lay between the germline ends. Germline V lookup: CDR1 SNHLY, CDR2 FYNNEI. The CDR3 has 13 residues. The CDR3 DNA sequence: TGTGCCAGCAGTGAACAGGGATGGACTGAAGCTTTCTTT. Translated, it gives CASSEQGWTEAFF.

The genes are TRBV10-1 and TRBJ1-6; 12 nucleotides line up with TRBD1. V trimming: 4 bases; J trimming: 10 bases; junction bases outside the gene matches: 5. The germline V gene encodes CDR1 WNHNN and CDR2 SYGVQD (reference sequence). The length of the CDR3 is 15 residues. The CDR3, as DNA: TGCGCCAGCAGTGGGGGGACAGGGGGCATGTCACCCCTCCACTTT. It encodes CASSGGTGGMSPLHF.